These 17 T cell receptor beta chains share one sample of origin, sequenced in a study of cytomegalovirus exposure and HLA in healthy donors. Vbeta (60) and Jbeta (13) primers were used in the PCR. The protocol was immunoSEQ multiplex PCR, while the TCRdb copy is restricted to in-frame clones and leaves out a portion. In the table there are 35,000 or so clones, roughly 81% of which are singletons. The sample was PBMCs. The receptor set was obtained from a woman aged 40 to 49 in good health and CMV-seronegative.

This chain joins TRBV4-3 and TRBJ1-3, with D unclear. Germline V gene sequence: CDR1 LGHNA, CDR2 YSLEER. This CDR3 has 16 residues. The V gene lost 2 bases and the J gene lost 2 bases, with 13 bases spanning the gap. CDR3 in amino acids: CASSQQVGGAGNTIYF. CDR3 DNA sequence: TGCGCCAGCAGCCAACAAGTAGGAGGAGCTGGAAACACCATATATTTT.

The CDR3 is CASSDTGANVLTF. DNA of the CDR3: TGTGCCAGCAGTGATACAGGGGCCAACGTCCTGACTTTC. The chain recombines TRBV6-4 with TRBJ2-6; no clear D. The V end was cut by 3 bases, the J end by 4 bases, with 4 bases between. Germline CDR1 and CDR2: MRHNA and SNTAGT. CDR3 size: 13 residues.

The J gene is TRBJ1-6, the V gene TRBV5-6, with D maybe TRBD1 (5 bases). The CDR3 totals 14 residues. The V end was cut by 0 bases, the J end by 7 bases, with 8 bases between. CDR1 SGHDT and CDR2 YYEEEE come from the germline V gene. The CDR3: CASSLVGVNSPLHF. DNA for the CDR3: TGTGCCAGCAGCTTGGTAGGGGTGAATTCACCCCTCCACTTT.

This chain connects TRBV9 to TRBJ2-2; 9 bases are a match to TRBD2. CDR1 and CDR2 (germline): SGDLS, YYNGEE. This CDR3 region has 17 residues. V gave up 0 bases and J gave up 5 bases; unmatched junction bases: 8. This CDR3 reads CASSVGGLAGSTGELFF. For the CDR3, the DNA is TGTGCCAGCAGCGTAGGAGGGCTAGCGGGGTCTACCGGGGAGCTGTTTTTT. Full variable domain (outside the CDR3, taken from reference TRBV9 and TRBJ2-2): DSGVTQTPKHLITATGQRVTLRCSPRSGDLSVYWYQQSLDQGLQFLIQYYNGEERAKGNILERFSAQQFPDLHSELNLSSLELGDSALYFCASSVGGLAGSTGELFFGEGSRLTVL.

The V call is TRBV7-6, the J call TRBJ2-2, with D maybe TRBD2 (5 bases). Germline values: CDR1 SGHVS, CDR2 FNYEAQ. V dropped 5 bases and J dropped 1 base, with 14 bases sitting between them. The CDR3 runs to 16 residues. The CDR3 is CASSRRTSLNTGELFF. CDR3 nucleotide sequence: TGTGCCAGCAGCCGACGGACTTCCTTGAACACCGGGGAGCTGTTTTTT.

This clone was seen only once. V is TRBV4-3 and J is TRBJ1-6, with 7 bases lining up with TRBD1. The V segment lost 0 bases and the J segment 5 bases; nucleotides outside the gene matches: 13. This CDR3 has 19 amino acids. Germline-derived CDR1 and CDR2 are LGHNA and YSLEER. In nucleotides, the CDR3 is TGCGCCAGCAGCCAAGATCGTCCAGAGGGGGCTGCAAATAATTCACCCCTCCACTTT. The encoded protein is CASSQDRPEGAANNSPLHF.

In this sample, this clone turned up once. The J gene is TRBJ2-2, the V gene TRBV7-3; D may be TRBD1 (6 bases). The germline V and J ends were trimmed by 5 bases and 3 bases, with 13 bases remaining between them. The CDR3 runs to 15 residues. Germline CDR1 and CDR2: SGHTA and FQGTGA. The DNA of the CDR3 is TGTGCCAGCAGCCAATCCCAGGGGTACACCGGGGAGCTGTTTTTT. It codes for CASSQSQGYTGELFF.

The V call is TRBV30, the J call TRBJ1-1; D uncertain. This CDR3 comprises 14 residues. V was shortened by 2 bases and J by 4 bases, with 14 bases between the two germline ends. In germline, CDR1 is GTSNPN, CDR2 SVGIG (reference sequence). CDR3 nucleotide sequence: TGTGCCTGGAGTCCTCTAGTGGGGAGCACTGAAGCTTTCTTT. It specifies CAWSPLVGSTEAFF.

The rearrangement uses TRBV4-2 and TRBJ2-4; D unclear. V lost 2 bases and J 8 bases, leaving 16 bases between the germline ends. The V gene's germline CDR1 is LGHNA and CDR2 YNFKEQ. CDR3 length: 15 residues. Written as DNA, the CDR3 is TGTGCCAGCAGCCAAACGGCTCTAGGAATCGACATTCAGTACTTC. Translation gives CASSQTALGIDIQYF.

The gene calls are TRBV19 and TRBJ1-5, with 8 bases lining up with TRBD1. The CDR3 covers 17 residues. CDR1 and CDR2 (germline): LNHDA, SQIVND (reference sequence). The J segment lost 1 base and the V segment lost 1 base, leaving 6 bases of the junction unmatched. This chain's CDR3 is CASSIAKDRASNQPQHF. The CDR3 nucleotides are TGTGCCAGTAGTATAGCGAAGGACAGGGCGAGCAATCAGCCCCAGCATTTT.

This clone was seen once. The chain has TRBV2 and TRBJ1-2; TRBD1 matches 8 bases. Germline-derived CDR1 and CDR2 are SNHLY and FYNNEI. After removal of 5 bases from V and 4 bases from J, the junction contained 9 bases not matched to a gene. The CDR3 runs to 15 residues. The CDR3 loop reads CASSLGLQGGYGYTF. The CDR3 coding sequence is TGTGCCAGCAGTCTCGGGTTACAGGGGGGCTATGGCTACACCTTC. The full variable domain, completed using reference TRBV2 and TRBJ1-2, is EPEVTQTPSHQVTQMGQEVILRCVPISNHLYFYWYRQILGQKVEFLVSFYNNEISEKSEIFDDQFSVERPDGSNFTLKIRSTKLEDSAMYFCASSLGLQGGYGYTFGSGTRLTVV.

This clone was counted once. The chain uses TRBV5-6 and TRBJ2-5, with 10 bases aligning to TRBD1. CDR3 size: 17 residues. The junction had 11 bases not matched to a gene; V was cut back by 2 bases and J by 4 bases. CDR1 is SGHDT and CDR2 is YYEEEE in the germline V gene. The CDR3 loop is CASSLRDRGFPGETQYF. CDR3 nucleotides: TGTGCCAGCAGCTTAAGGGACAGGGGTTTCCCGGGAGAGACCCAGTACTTC.

The V and J genes are TRBV6-6 and TRBJ1-5, with 7 bases lining up with TRBD1. From germline, CDR1 is MNHNY and CDR2 SVGAGI (reference sequence). This CDR3 region has 15 residues. Unmatched junction bases numbered 10, after V lost 7 bases and J lost 4 bases. The CDR3 region is CASNTGQVGNQPQHF. The CDR3 DNA reads as TGTGCCAGCAACACCGGACAGGTAGGAAATCAGCCCCAGCATTTT.

This chain links TRBV7-2 with TRBJ2-6, with D perhaps TRBD1 (6 bases). The V gene's germline CDR1 is SGHTA and CDR2 FQGNSA. Trimming shortened V by 6 bases and J by 4 bases, and 13 bases separated the two germline ends. This CDR3 has 15 residues. DNA of the CDR3: TGTGCCAGCAGGATGGGGGCGGGCGGGGCCAACGTCCTGACTTTC. It is translated as CASRMGAGGANVLTF.

This clone was detected only a few times. The V and J genes are TRBV6-5 and TRBJ2-2; weak D call: TRBD2 (6 bases). This CDR3 region has 15 residues. Trimming shortened V by 3 bases and J by 6 bases, and 14 bases separated the two germline ends. Germline-derived CDR1 and CDR2 are MNHEY and SVGAGI. CDR3 region: CASSYIGSGAGELFF. As DNA, the CDR3 is TGTGCCAGCAGTTATATTGGTAGCGGAGCCGGGGAGCTGTTTTTT.

The V and J genes are TRBV28 and TRBJ2-7; tentatively, D is TRBD2 (6 bases). V lost 6 bases, J lost 2 bases, and 17 bases lay in between. The CDR3 length is 15 residues. Looked up from germline, CDR1 is MDHEN and CDR2 is SYDVKM. CDR3 residues: CASSGSGTTPYEQYV. The CDR3 DNA is TGTGCCAGCAGCGGGAGTGGCACGACTCCCTACGAGCAGTACGTC.

The chain couples TRBV6-1 to TRBJ2-7; 8 bases fit TRBD1. The CDR3 is 15 amino acids. V was clipped by 0 bases and J by 2 bases; unmatched bases: 3. Germline CDR1 MNHNS, CDR2 SASEGT. The chain's CDR3 is CASSEARTGTYEQYF. The CDR3 bases are TGTGCCAGCAGTGAAGCGCGGACAGGGACCTACGAGCAGTACTTC.